These 8 T cell receptor beta chains were all obtained from the same sample, sequenced in a study of shared clonotypes between healthy human individuals. Clones were read by immunoSEQ multiplex PCR, and TCRdb kept only the in-frame ones, dropping some. Of 2.3 million or so clones in the sample, more than 85% are singletons; the top ten hold about 0.39%. Specimen: naive CD4+ T cells from PBMCs. Stated subset: CD45RA+ positively selected. The receptors shown here come from a man younger than 35 in good health. Some clones in this sample may be carry-over from other donors' samples.

Of note for this clone: This specimen includes other DNA sequences encoding the same CDR3. In nucleotides, the CDR3 is TGTGCCAGCTCACCGGGACAGGGGGGGACCTACGAGCAGTACTTC. It encodes CASSPGQGGTYEQYF. The J gene is TRBJ2-7, the V gene TRBV18; 11 positions match TRBD1. J was trimmed by 2 bases and V by 3 bases; bases with no gene match: 3. The CDR3 loop spans 15 amino acids. CDR1 is KGHSH and CDR2 is LQKENI in the germline V gene.

J is TRBJ2-1 and V is TRBV7-2; D might be TRBD2 (6 bases). The CDR3 is 15 amino acids. CDR1 and CDR2 from the germline V gene are SGHTA and FQGNSA. V was trimmed by 5 bases and J by 0 bases, leaving 11 bases between them. As DNA, the CDR3 is TGTGCCAGCAGCATCTTAGCGGCCTCCTACAATGAGCAGTTCTTC. Protein product: CASSILAASYNEQFF.

The chain couples TRBV5-4 to TRBJ2-2; the D is unclear. This CDR3 is built from 15 residues. From germline, CDR1 is SGHNT and CDR2 YYREEE (reference sequence). The V and J ends lost 1 base and 5 bases respectively, with 12 bases between them. The DNA for the CDR3 is TGTGCCAGCAGCTTGACGAACGAAGGTACCGGGGAGCTGTTTTTT. Translating it yields CASSLTNEGTGELFF. Supplemented by reference TRBV5-4 and TRBJ2-2, the full variable domain reads ETGVTQSPTHLIKTRGQQVTLRCSSQSGHNTVSWYQQALGQGPQFIFQYYREEENGRGNFPPRFSGLQFPNYSSELNVNALELDDSALYLCASSLTNEGTGELFFGEGSRLTVL.

V and J are TRBV28 and TRBJ1-5, with 8 bases aligning to TRBD1. J gave up 0 bases and V 6 bases, and 10 bases lay outside the gene matches. The CDR3 length is 17 residues. Germline CDR1 reads MDHEN; CDR2 reads SYDVKM. The CDR3 sequence: CASSPGTGGRSNQPQHF. For the CDR3, the DNA is TGTGCCAGCAGCCCCGGGACAGGCGGACGTAGCAATCAGCCCCAGCATTTT.

This chain joins TRBV27 and TRBJ1-1; D is unclear. Trimming pared 6 bases from V and 4 bases from J, leaving 15 bases between. The CDR3 covers 14 residues. CDR1 and CDR2 (germline): MNHEY, SMNVEV (reference sequence). The CDR3 loop is CASRPFRLVTEAFF. CDR3 coding DNA: TGTGCCAGCAGGCCCTTTCGTTTGGTCACTGAAGCTTTCTTT.

The rearrangement links TRBV7-3 to TRBJ2-7, with 10 bases identical to TRBD1. Trimming took 0 bases from V and 5 from J; bases not matched to a gene: 1. This CDR3 is built from 14 residues. Germline assignment: CDR1 SGHTA and CDR2 FQGTGA. As DNA, the CDR3 is TGTGCCAGCAGCTTAACGGGACAGGGGAACGAGCAGTACTTC. This encodes CASSLTGQGNEQYF.

The chain is built from TRBV15 and TRBJ1-5, with D unresolved. The germline CDR1 and CDR2 sequences are LNHNV and YYDKDF (reference sequence). V was clipped by 3 bases and J by 0 bases, with 6 bases between them. This CDR3 comprises 14 residues. The CDR3 DNA follows: TGTGCCACCAGCAGCGGCGATAGCAATCAGCCCCAGCATTTT. It is translated as CATSSGDSNQPQHF.

The V gene is TRBV19, the J gene TRBJ1-5; possible D gene TRBD1, 6 bases. The V gene's germline CDR1 is LNHDA and CDR2 SQIVND (reference sequence). This CDR3 has 14 residues. V was cut by 5 bases and J by 2 bases, with 10 bases left in between. For the CDR3, the DNA is TGTGCCAGTAGTGGGGCAGGGGGCAATCAGCCCCAGCATTTT. It encodes CASSGAGGNQPQHF.